This section outlines one TCR beta chain sequence together with its context. This entry is derived from a study of blood T cell repertoires in COVID-19. At the level of the study: COVID-19 samples, acute and convalescent, were from the United States, Italy and Spain. PBMCs, B-cell-depleted T cells, or T cells were the source of the cDNA or gDNA that made up the material.

Source study methods: Reference gene primer amplification in the assay estimated nucleated cell counts. TCRdb's table, derived via immunoSEQ multiplex PCR, lists solely in-frame clones and lacks some. The V and J calls and clone size are taken from that table; D and trimming were inferred from the DNA. This sample has 20,000 to 30,000 clones, with 92% found just once. Germline V lookup: CDR1 MNHEY, CDR2 SVGEGT. The germline V and J ends were trimmed by 4 bases and 0 bases, with 10 bases remaining between them. This CDR3 has 15 residues. The material sequenced was peripheral blood. The chain joins TRBV6-2 or TRBV6-3 to TRBJ1-3; TRBD1 is a possible D gene (6 bases). The TCR was taken from a human donor in a cohort sampled during active COVID-19. The DNA for the CDR3 is TGTGCCAGCAGTTTCCGGGGACACTCTGGAAACACCATATATTTT. Its translation: CASSFRGHSGNTIYF.